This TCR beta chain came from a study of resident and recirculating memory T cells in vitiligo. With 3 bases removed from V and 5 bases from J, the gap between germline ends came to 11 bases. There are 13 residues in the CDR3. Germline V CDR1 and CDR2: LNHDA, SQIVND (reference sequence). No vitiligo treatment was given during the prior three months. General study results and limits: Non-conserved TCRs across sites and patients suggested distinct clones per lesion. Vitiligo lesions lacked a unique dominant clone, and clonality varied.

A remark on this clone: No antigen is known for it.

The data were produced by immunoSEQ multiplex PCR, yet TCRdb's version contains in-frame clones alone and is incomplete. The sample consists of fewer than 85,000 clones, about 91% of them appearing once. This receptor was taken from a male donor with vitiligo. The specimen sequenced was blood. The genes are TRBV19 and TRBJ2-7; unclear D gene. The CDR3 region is CASSMRYLDEQYF. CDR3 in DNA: TGTGCCAGTAGTATGCGGTATTTGGACGAGCAGTACTTC. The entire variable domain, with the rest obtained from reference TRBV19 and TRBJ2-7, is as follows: DGGITQSPKYLFRKEGQNVTLSCEQNLNHDAMYWYRQDPGQGLRLIYYSQIVNDFQKGDIAEGYSVSREKKESFPLTVTSAQKNPTAFYLCASSMRYLDEQYFGPGTRLTVT.